A selection of T cell receptor beta chains follows, all from one sample in a study of blood T cell repertoires in COVID-19. Method: immunoSEQ multiplex PCR; TCRdb's copy keeps in-frame clones and lacks some. The data contain about 170,000 clones, 86% of them singletons. The sequenced sample consisted of peripheral blood. These receptors were obtained from a woman in her sixties with COVID-19, enrolled during active disease. CDR3s include the opening cysteine and the closing phenylalanine or tryptophan. Fields, in order: V gene, clone size, J gene, D gene, CDR3 protein, CDR3 DNA. D genes are given only for firm matches. Not every row has a clone size; where given, it reads once, few, many or a size class.

TRBV9,NA,TRBJ2-1,TRBD2,CASSVDGTSVNEQFF,TGTGCCAGCAGCGTAGATGGGACTAGCGTCAATGAGCAGTTCTTC
TRBV30,few,TRBJ1-5,NA,CAWSVKSGAQPQHF,TGTGCCTGGAGTGTAAAAAGCGGGGCTCAGCCCCAGCATTTT
TRBV3-1/TRBV3-2,NA,TRBJ2-6,NA,CASSQGGGLAGTSGANVLTF,TGTGCCAGCAGCCAAGGTGGCGGGTTGGCGGGAACCTCTGGGGCCAACGTCCTGACTTTC
TRBV6-5,NA,TRBJ2-5,TRBD2,CASSYLLAGVGETQYF,TGTGCCAGCAGTTACCTACTAGCGGGAGTAGGAGAGACCCAGTACTTC
TRBV4-3,NA,TRBJ1-1,NA,CASSQGRGGTEAFF,TGCGCCAGCAGCCAAGGAAGAGGGGGCACTGAAGCTTTCTTT
TRBV5-1,few,TRBJ2-3,TRBD2,CASREPGLALQDTQYF,TGCGCCAGCAGGGAACCGGGACTAGCGTTACAAGATACGCAGTATTTT
TRBV12-3/TRBV12-4,NA,TRBJ2-5,NA,CASSQTSTWTQYF,TGTGCCAGCAGCCAAACATCAACGTGGACCCAGTACTTC
TRBV5-1,NA,TRBJ2-2,TRBD2,CASSSGLAGVLGELFF,TGCGCCAGCAGCTCGGGACTAGCGGGAGTTCTGGGGGAGCTGTTTTTT
TRBV24-1,once,TRBJ2-1,NA,CATESLGANEQFF,TGTGCCACCGAATCCTTAGGGGCCAATGAGCAGTTCTTC
TRBV28,few,TRBJ1-1,NA,CATGRVTEAFF,TGTGCCACCGGGAGAGTCACTGAAGCTTTCTTT
TRBV11-3,NA,TRBJ2-7,NA,CASSNRLGGDRLYEQYF,TGTGCCAGCAGCAATCGGCTGGGGGGAGACAGACTCTACGAGCAGTACTTC
TRBV7-2,NA,TRBJ1-1,NA,CASSLVREVNTEAFF,TGTGCCAGCAGCTTAGTAAGGGAGGTGAACACTGAAGCTTTCTTT
TRBV18,NA,TRBJ1-1,TRBD1,CASSPLKQGPIGTEAFF,TGTGCCAGCTCACCGCTCAAACAGGGGCCGATAGGCACTGAAGCTTTCTTT
TRBV7-8,NA,TRBJ1-1,NA,CASSLEWEGLNTEAFF,TGTGCCAGCAGCTTAGAATGGGAGGGATTGAACACTGAAGCTTTCTTT
TRBV18,NA,TRBJ1-6,TRBD1,CASSDRANSPLHF,TGTGCCAGCTCGGACAGGGCCAATTCACCCCTCCACTTT
TRBV29-1,NA,TRBJ1-2,NA,CSALWSHRNYGYTF,TGCAGCGCCCTATGGTCTCACAGAAACTATGGCTACACCTTC
TRBV18,NA,TRBJ1-1,NA,CASSPTVKNTEAFF,TGTGCCAGCTCACCTACAGTAAAGAACACTGAAGCTTTCTTT
TRBV5-1,NA,TRBJ2-1,TRBD2,CASKLAGGYEQFF,TGCGCCAGCAAACTAGCGGGAGGATATGAGCAGTTCTTC
TRBV5-6,NA,TRBJ2-1,TRBD1,CASSLGQGGNEQFF,TGTGCCAGCAGCTTGGGACAGGGTGGCAATGAGCAGTTCTTC
TRBV30,NA,TRBJ1-2,NA,CAWSTRVYGYTF,TGTGCCTGGAGTACCAGGGTTTATGGCTACACCTTC
TRBV6-6,NA,TRBJ1-6,TRBD1,CASSYRGTANSPLHF,TGTGCCAGCAGTTACCGGGGGACAGCGAATTCACCCCTCCACTTT
TRBV18,NA,TRBJ1-5,NA,CASSPGGRGGNQPQHF,TGTGCCAGCTCCCCCGGGGGGAGGGGAGGCAATCAGCCCCAGCATTTT
TRBV29-1,once,TRBJ1-1,TRBD1,CSVEPSRDREKAEAFF,TGCAGCGTTGAACCGTCCCGGGACAGGGAAAAGGCTGAAGCTTTCTTT
TRBV13,NA,TRBJ2-5,NA,CASSPPGERQETQYF,TGTGCCAGCAGCCCCCCCGGGGAGCGGCAAGAGACCCAGTACTTC
TRBV6-6,NA,TRBJ1-5,TRBD1,CASSPRVGRGDWNQPQHF,TGTGCCAGCAGTCCCCGGGTTGGCAGGGGGGATTGGAATCAGCCCCAGCATTTT
TRBV10-1,NA,TRBJ1-4,NA,CASRKGLGEKLFF,TGCGCCAGCAGGAAGGGGTTGGGTGAAAAACTGTTTTTT
TRBV5-1,once,TRBJ1-3,NA,CASSRGHSGNTIYF,TGCGCCAGCAGCCGGGGTCACTCTGGAAACACCATATATTTT
TRBV7-2,once,TRBJ1-4,NA,CASSLSGGGGEKLFF,TGTGCCAGCAGCTTATCCGGCGGGGGAGGCGAAAAACTGTTTTTT
TRBV19,NA,TRBJ1-5,NA,CASSRGGVDQPQHF,TGTGCCAGTAGTAGGGGGGGGGTTGATCAGCCCCAGCATTTT
TRBV4-2,NA,TRBJ2-5,NA,CASSHPLGDTETQYF,TGTGCCAGCAGCCACCCCTTAGGGGACACGGAGACCCAGTACTTC
TRBV19,NA,TRBJ1-2,NA,CASSMDSRGYTF,TGTGCCAGTAGTATGGACAGTCGCGGCTACACCTTC